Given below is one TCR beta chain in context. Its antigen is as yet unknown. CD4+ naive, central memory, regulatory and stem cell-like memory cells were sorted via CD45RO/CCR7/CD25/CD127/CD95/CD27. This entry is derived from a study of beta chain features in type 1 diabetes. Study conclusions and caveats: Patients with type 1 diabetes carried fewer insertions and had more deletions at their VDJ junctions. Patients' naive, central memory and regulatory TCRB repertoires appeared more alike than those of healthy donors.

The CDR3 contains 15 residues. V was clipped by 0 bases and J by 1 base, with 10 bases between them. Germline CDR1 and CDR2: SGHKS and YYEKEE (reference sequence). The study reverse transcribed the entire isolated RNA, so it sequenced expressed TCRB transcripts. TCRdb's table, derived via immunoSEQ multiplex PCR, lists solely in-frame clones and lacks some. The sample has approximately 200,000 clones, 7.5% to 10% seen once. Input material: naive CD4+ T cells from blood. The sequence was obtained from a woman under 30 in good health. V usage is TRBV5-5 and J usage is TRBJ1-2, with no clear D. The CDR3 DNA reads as TGTGCCAGCAGCTTGGTAGGGAGTATTAACTATGGCTACACCTTC. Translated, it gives CASSLVGSINYGYTF.